A selection of T cell receptor beta chains follows, all from one sample in a study of T-cell memory formation after mild COVID-19. In TCRdb, the 5' RACE reads were re-called with MiXCR into one record per CDR3 protein. The sample lists 300,000 to 350,000 distinct CDR3 sequences, roughly 13% occurring once. The sequencing sample was made of PBMCs or a T cell subset sorted from them (not recorded which). All receptors come from a man aged 18 to 29 who had mild COVID-19 (a few samples of this study predate the infection). Cell type and time point are not known. CDR3s include the opening cysteine and the closing phenylalanine or tryptophan. Fields, in order: V gene, clone size, D gene, J gene, CDR3 protein, CDR3 DNA. D genes are given only for firm matches. Size tells how often a clone was seen (once, few, many) or the class of an expanded clone, and some rows leave it out.

TRBV7-2	.	TRBD2	TRBJ2-1	CASSLVAGDYNEQFF	TGTGCCAGCAGCCTCGTGGCGGGAGACTACAATGAGCAGTTCTTC
TRBV6-5	.	TRBD1	TRBJ1-2	CASRYNRGTNYGYTF	TGTGCCAGCAGATACAACAGGGGTACTAACTATGGCTACACCTTC
TRBV4-1	few	.	TRBJ1-5	CASSLADGKNQPQHF	TGCGCCAGCAGCCTAGCGGACGGAAAAAATCAGCCCCAGCATTTT
TRBV7-2	many	.	TRBJ1-2	CASSLDTVDYGYTF	TGTGCCAGCAGCTTAGATACGGTAGACTATGGCTACACCTTC
TRBV6-5	.	.	TRBJ1-1	CASSSQYTEAFF	TGTGCCAGCAGTTCCCAGTACACTGAAGCTTTCTTT
TRBV27	.	.	TRBJ2-6	CASLTTGANVLTF	TGTGCCAGCCTAACGACTGGGGCCAACGTCCTGACTTTC
TRBV5-1	many	.	TRBJ1-3	CASSLQGSGNTIYF	TGTGCCAGCAGTTTACAGGGTTCTGGAAACACCATATATTTT
TRBV5-1	many	.	TRBJ2-5	CASSPRPGSQETQYF	TGCGCCAGCAGCCCAAGACCGGGAAGCCAAGAGACCCAGTACTTC
TRBV4-3	few	.	TRBJ1-1	CASSQEAGRLGAEAFF	TGCGCCAGCAGCCAAGAGGCCGGTCGTTTAGGGGCTGAAGCTTTCTTT
TRBV7-8	few	TRBD2	TRBJ2-1	CASSSEAGGYNEQFF	TGTGCCAGCAGCTCCGAAGCGGGGGGATACAATGAGCAGTTCTTC
TRBV12-3/TRBV12-4	.	.	TRBJ2-5	CASIRNSRETQYF	TGTGCCAGCATCCGGAACAGCCGAGAGACCCAGTACTTC
TRBV20-1	few	.	TRBJ1-2	CSARREGDYGYTF	TGCAGTGCTAGAAGGGAAGGGGACTATGGCTACACCTTC
TRBV7-2	few	TRBD1	TRBJ1-5	CASSLGPGQLHQPQHF	TGTGCCAGCAGCTTGGGCCCGGGACAGCTTCATCAGCCCCAGCATTTT
TRBV19	many	TRBD1	TRBJ2-3	CASRHQGATDTQYF	TGTGCCAGTAGGCACCAGGGGGCCACAGATACGCAGTATTTT
TRBV5-1	many	.	TRBJ2-2	CASSLEVLGTGELFF	TGCGCCAGCAGCTTGGAAGTATTGGGGACCGGGGAGCTGTTTTTT
TRBV7-2	few	.	TRBJ2-5	CASSYSPDLQETQYF	TGTGCCAGCAGCTACTCTCCGGATTTGCAAGAGACCCAGTACTTC
TRBV29-1	few	.	TRBJ2-2	CGGVGTGELFF	TGCGGCGGGGTGGGCACCGGGGAGCTGTTTTTT
TRBV6-6	.	.	TRBJ1-4	CASSLPSPPQRGEKLFF	TGTGCCAGCAGCCTTCCTAGCCCCCCCCAGCGGGGCGAAAAACTGTTTTTT
TRBV6-1	.	.	TRBJ1-1	CASRRQPGGDTEAFF	TGTGCCAGCAGGAGGCAGCCTGGGGGGGACACTGAAGCTTTCTTT
TRBV20-1	.	TRBD2	TRBJ2-1	CSARTSRASSYNEQFF	TGCAGTGCAAGGACTAGCCGAGCTTCTTCCTACAATGAGCAGTTCTTC
TRBV20-1	few	.	TRBJ2-3	CSARDGGISTDTQYF	TGCAGTGCTAGAGATGGGGGGATAAGCACAGATACGCAGTATTTT
TRBV4-1	many	.	TRBJ1-1	CASSQVLGSRTEAFF	TGCGCCAGCAGCCAAGTGTTAGGGAGTCGCACTGAAGCTTTCTTT
TRBV2	few	TRBD2	TRBJ2-3	CASSEALTGGTDTQYF	TGTGCCAGCAGTGAAGCGCTTACGGGAGGTACAGATACGCAGTATTTT
TRBV6-1	.	.	TRBJ2-7	CASSEGAGSTPYF	TGTGCCAGCAGTGAAGGGGCAGGGTCCACGCCGTACTTC
TRBV12-3/TRBV12-4	few	.	TRBJ2-7	CASGSRREQYF	TGTGCCAGCGGAAGTAGACGCGAGCAGTACTTC
TRBV20-1	.	.	TRBJ1-5	CSARAWGVRGNQPQHF	TGCAGTGCTAGAGCGTGGGGTGTTAGAGGCAATCAGCCCCAGCATTTT
TRBV29-1	.	.	TRBJ2-1	CSVAGYNEQFF	TGCAGCGTCGCAGGGTACAATGAGCAGTTCTTC
TRBV12-3/TRBV12-4	many	.	TRBJ2-2	CASSPVGGRDPGELFF	TGTGCCAGCAGTCCCGTAGGGGGTCGGGATCCCGGGGAGCTGTTTTTT
TRBV7-3	.	TRBD2	TRBJ2-1	CASGHGGAAYNEQFF	TGTGCCAGCGGCCACGGGGGGGCCGCCTACAATGAGCAGTTCTTC
TRBV29-1	few	.	TRBJ1-1	CSVMATGGNTEAFF	TGCAGCGTTATGGCGACAGGAGGGAACACTGAAGCTTTCTTT
TRBV19	.	TRBD2	TRBJ2-3	CASTPLAGRTDTQYF	TGTGCCAGTACCCCACTAGCGGGGAGGACAGATACGCAGTATTTT